Listed here are 30 T cell receptor beta chains from one sample, sequenced in a study of cytomegalovirus exposure and HLA in healthy donors. The PCR made use of 60 Vbeta and 13 Jbeta primers. The assay was immunoSEQ multiplex PCR, and TCRdb's table has in-frame clones only and misses some. The table has roughly 180,000 clones, 60% to 80% seen once. Material for sequencing was PBMCs. Every receptor here comes from a man aged 45 to 65 in good health and CMV-seropositive.

V gene TRBV11-2 combines with J gene TRBJ2-3; TRBD2 aligns across 14 bases. The CDR3 is made up of 17 amino acids. The germline V gene has CDR1 SGHAT and CDR2 FQNNGV. V was clipped by 4 bases and J by 3 bases; unmatched bases: 6. CDR3 coding DNA: TGTGCCAGCAGCTCACGACTAGCGGGGGGGCCAACAGATACGCAGTATTTT. Amino acid sequence: CASSSRLAGGPTDTQYF.

The chain joins TRBV27 to TRBJ2-1; weak D call: TRBD1 (5 bases). The V gene's germline CDR1 is MNHEY and CDR2 SMNVEV (reference sequence). The CDR3 spans 16 residues. The V and J ends lost 5 bases and 2 bases respectively, with 16 bases between them. The chain's CDR3 is CASSPSGLSTYNEQFF. In DNA, the CDR3 is TGTGCCAGCAGTCCCTCAGGGTTATCAACCTACAATGAGCAGTTCTTC.

A word on this clone: The same CDR3 also results from other DNA sequences found in this sample. The chain carries TRBV9 and TRBJ2-2, with D perhaps matching TRBD2 (6 bases). V lost 2 bases and J lost 2, with 13 bases in between. CDR1 and CDR2 from the germline V gene are SGDLS and YYNGEE. This CDR3 has 16 residues. The chain's CDR3 is CASSVSGGANTGELFF. The CDR3, as DNA: TGTGCCAGCAGCGTCTCGGGCGGGGCAAACACCGGGGAGCTGTTTTTT.

The V and J genes are TRBV27 and TRBJ1-1; D might be TRBD1 (5 bases). V gave up 3 bases and J gave up 1 base, with 15 bases separating them. This CDR3 comprises 16 residues. Germline V gene sequence: CDR1 MNHEY, CDR2 SMNVEV (reference sequence). The CDR3 protein is CASSLGQGTANTEAFF. The DNA of the CDR3 is TGTGCCAGCAGTTTGGGGCAGGGCACCGCGAACACTGAAGCTTTCTTT.

This clone has only a few counts. The chain combines TRBV6-6 with TRBJ1-1; D might be TRBD1 (5 bases). V lost 5 bases to trimming and J lost 5 bases, with 9 bases between them. Germline loops: CDR1 MNHNY, CDR2 SVGAGI (reference sequence). The CDR3 totals 12 residues. The CDR3 region is CASSRGGTEAFF. The CDR3 DNA reads TGTGCCAGCAGTCGGGGGGGGACTGAAGCTTTCTTT.

This chain joins TRBV5-1 and TRBJ2-5, with 10 bases aligning to TRBD2. CDR3 length equals 15 residues. In germline, CDR1 is SGHRS, CDR2 YFSETQ. V gave up 4 bases and J gave up 2 bases; unmatched junction bases: 5. CDR3 nucleotides: TGCGCCAGCAGCCGGACTAGCGGATCACAAGAGACCCAGTACTTC. Translating gives CASSRTSGSQETQYF.

Here the CDR3 reads CATAGTSGITDTQYF. The CDR3 DNA reads TGTGCCACCGCCGGGACTAGCGGAATCACAGATACGCAGTATTTT. This chain links TRBV10-3 with TRBJ2-3; 11 bases agree with TRBD2. The V segment lost 10 bases and the J segment 2 bases; nucleotides outside the gene matches: 8. The CDR3 is made up of 15 amino acids. Germline loops: CDR1 ENHRY, CDR2 SYGVKD.

The gene calls are TRBV7-6 and TRBJ2-3, with 8 bases lining up with TRBD2. Germline assignment: CDR1 SGHVS and CDR2 FNYEAQ. Germline trimming cut 5 bases from V and 3 bases from J; bases unmatched to any gene: 7. CDR3 length: 15 residues. The DNA for the CDR3 is TGTGCCAGCAGCCGACAGACTAGCGAAACAGATACGCAGTATTTT. Translation gives CASSRQTSETDTQYF.

The chain links TRBV18 to TRBJ1-1, with D maybe TRBD1 (6 bases). There are 15 residues in the CDR3. Germline V gene sequence: CDR1 KGHSH, CDR2 LQKENI. Trimming cost V 4 bases and J 0 bases, with 12 bases left between them. The CDR3 bases are TGTGCCAGCTCACTGGACAGAGATATGAACACTGAAGCTTTCTTT. Its translation: CASSLDRDMNTEAFF.

The rearrangement uses TRBV10-3 and TRBJ2-3, with 8 bases fitting TRBD2. Germline lookup yields CDR1 ENHRY and CDR2 SYGVKD. The CDR3 runs to 15 residues. The V gene end was trimmed by 1 base and the J gene end by 4 bases; junction bases not matched to a gene: 4. The CDR3 DNA is TGTGCCATCAGTGAGTATAGCGGGGATTCAGATACGCAGTATTTT. As protein: CAISEYSGDSDTQYF.

This clone was detected only a few times. V is TRBV10-3 and J is TRBJ1-1; perhaps TRBD1 as D (5 bases). CDR1 is ENHRY, CDR2 SYGVKD, per germline. V was trimmed by 2 bases and J by 2 bases, leaving 6 bases between them. This CDR3 comprises 13 residues. The CDR3 DNA sequence: TGTGCCATCAGTGAGCAGGGAAACACTGAAGCTTTCTTT. Its protein is CAISEQGNTEAFF.

The chain uses TRBV28 and TRBJ1-5, with D unresolved. The CDR3 has 15 amino acids. Trimming pared 6 bases from V and 0 bases from J, leaving 12 bases between. Germline V lookup: CDR1 MDHEN, CDR2 SYDVKM. The CDR3 nucleotides are TGTGCCAGCAGACGAGCACTGAATAGCAATCAGCCCCAGCATTTT. As protein: CASRRALNSNQPQHF.

This clone turned up a few times. The CDR3 here is CASSPGQGHKKLFF. The CDR3 DNA reads TGTGCCAGCAGCCCGGGACAGGGTCATAAAAAACTGTTTTTT. The V call is TRBV7-9, the J call TRBJ1-4; 9 positions match TRBD1. CDR1 is SEHNR, CDR2 FQNEAQ, per germline (reference sequence). The CDR3 is 14 residues long. The J segment lost 9 bases and the V segment lost 5 bases, leaving 7 bases of the junction unmatched.

This chain uses TRBV7-8 with TRBJ1-2; 7 bases match TRBD1. The V gene's germline CDR1 is SGHVS and CDR2 FQNEAQ. V shed 1 base, J shed 1 base, and the junction held 0 bases outside the gene matches. CDR3 length equals 14 residues. The CDR3 loop reads CASSLGDSNYGYTF. CDR3 nucleotides: TGTGCCAGCAGCTTAGGGGACAGTAACTATGGCTACACCTTC.

The chain uses TRBV7-8 and TRBJ1-2; no definite D call. The germline gives CDR1 SGHVS, CDR2 FQNEAQ. The CDR3 has 14 residues. The V end lost 4 bases, the J end lost 2 bases, and 11 bases lay between the germline ends. This chain's CDR3 is CASSSPSGNYGYTF. CDR3 bases: TGTGCCAGCAGCTCCCCCTCCGGGAACTATGGCTACACCTTC.

Written as DNA, the CDR3 is TGCGCCAGCAGCCCCCTGGGGCCGAACACTGAAGCTTTCTTT. Its translation is CASSPLGPNTEAFF. V and J are TRBV5-1 and TRBJ1-1; weak D call: TRBD1 (5 bases). The ends were cut back, 4 bases at V and 1 base at J, with 11 bases in the middle. Germline V gene lookup returns CDR1 SGHRS and CDR2 YFSETQ. CDR3 size: 14 residues.

In its sample, this clone was seen a few times. V gene TRBV5-6 combines with J gene TRBJ1-5; possible D gene TRBD1, 6 bases. This CDR3 is built from 14 residues. V dropped 5 bases and J dropped 6 bases, with 15 bases sitting between them. Germline lookup yields CDR1 SGHDT and CDR2 YYEEEE. CDR3 sequence: CASSPRGKSQPQHF. CDR3 nucleotides: TGTGCCAGCAGTCCCAGGGGTAAGTCTCAGCCCCAGCATTTT.

The chain employs TRBV7-8 and TRBJ2-2; D ambiguous. The germline V gene encodes CDR1 SGHVS and CDR2 FQNEAQ. The germline V and J ends were trimmed by 11 bases and 6 bases, with 19 bases remaining between them. The CDR3 length is 14 residues. CDR3 in amino acids: CAAALGRSAGELFF. In DNA form, the CDR3 reads TGTGCCGCCGCGCTGGGCCGCTCAGCCGGGGAGCTGTTTTTT.

A few counts support this clone. The chain uses TRBV4-3 and TRBJ1-6; D gene uncertain. V lost 1 base, J lost 9 bases, and 19 bases lay in between. There are 17 residues in the CDR3. The germline V gene has CDR1 LGHNA and CDR2 YSLEER. CDR3 residues: CASSQAFGPVRRSPLHF. The CDR3 region has the DNA TGCGCCAGCAGCCAAGCTTTCGGCCCAGTCAGGCGTTCACCCCTCCACTTT.

The chain recombines TRBV5-1 with TRBJ1-1; D gene unclear. This CDR3 spans 12 amino acids. Deletions cut 0 bases from V and 7 bases from J, with 7 bases between. Germline-derived CDR1 and CDR2 are SGHRS and YFSETQ. CDR3 nucleotide sequence: TGCGCCAGCAGCTTGGACAGAGATGAAGCTTTCTTT. Protein: CASSLDRDEAFF. The entire variable domain, with the rest obtained from reference TRBV5-1 and TRBJ1-1, is as follows: KAGVTQTPRYLIKTRGQQVTLSCSPISGHRSVSWYQQTPGQGLQFLFEYFSETQRNKGNFPGRFSGRQFSNSRSEMNVSTLELGDSALYLCASSLDRDEAFFGQGTRLTVV.

The chain employs TRBV27 and TRBJ2-7; 7 positions agree with TRBD1. CDR1 is MNHEY and CDR2 is SMNVEV in the germline V gene (reference sequence). There are 14 residues in the CDR3. V dropped 6 bases and J dropped 1; count of bases not matched to a gene: 6. As DNA, the CDR3 is TGTGCCAGCAGCCAGGACAGGTCGTCCTACGAGCAGTACTTC. Its translation: CASSQDRSSYEQYF.

This clone was counted between two and nine times. The V gene is TRBV6-6, the J gene TRBJ2-2; maybe TRBD1 (6 bases). Trimming removed 6 bases from V and 4 bases from J, with 9 bases in between. This CDR3 contains 13 residues. CDR1 is MNHNY and CDR2 is SVGAGI in the germline V gene (reference sequence). The CDR3 sequence: CASRIGGTGELFF. For the CDR3, the DNA is TGTGCCAGCAGGATAGGGGGCACCGGGGAGCTGTTTTTT.

The rearrangement uses TRBV9 and TRBJ2-1; D is possibly TRBD1 (5 bases). Between the trimmed V and J ends, which lost 4 bases and 6 bases, there was a span of 11 bases. There are 13 residues in the CDR3. Per the germline V gene, CDR1 is SGDLS and CDR2 is YYNGEE. CDR3 bases: TGTGCCAGCAGCTCACAGGTATTCAATGAGCAGTTCTTC. Its translation: CASSSQVFNEQFF.

The rearrangement links TRBV5-5 to TRBJ2-7, with 8 bases matching TRBD2. This CDR3 is 16 amino acids long. With 0 bases clipped from V and 4 bases from J, the junction kept 9 bases outside the gene matches. Germline values: CDR1 SGHKS, CDR2 YYEKEE (reference sequence). CDR3 DNA: TGTGCCAGCAGCTTGGCCGGGGGACTAGTCCCGTACGAGCAGTACTTC. This translates into CASSLAGGLVPYEQYF.

This clone was counted between two and nine times. The chain has TRBV29-1 and TRBJ1-2; possible D gene TRBD1, 6 bases. CDR3 length: 12 amino acids. From germline, CDR1 is SQVTM and CDR2 ANQGSEA. With 4 bases removed from V and 7 bases from J, the gap between germline ends came to 13 bases. CDR3 protein: CSVAPQDSGYTF. CDR3 DNA: TGCAGCGTTGCCCCTCAGGACAGTGGCTACACCTTC.

A remark on this clone: A read error may account for a junction end that differs from germline. The chain couples TRBV28 to TRBJ2-2; possibly TRBD2 for D (6 bases). Germline V gene data show CDR1 as MDHEN and CDR2 as SYDVKM. The CDR3 loop spans 14 amino acids. The CDR3 sequence is CASRRGGNSGELFF. In DNA, the CDR3 is TGTGCCAGCAGGAGAGGAGGGAACTCCGGGGAGCTGTTTTTT.

With regard to this clone: One end of the junction does not line up with germline, which may come from a read error. The CDR3 reads CASSVATKTGF. CDR3 in DNA: TGTGCCAGCAGCGTAGCAACGAAGACGGGTTTC. The gene calls are TRBV9 and TRBJ1-2; D gene uncertain. Germline CDR1 reads SGDLS; CDR2 reads YYNGEE. The CDR3 contains 11 residues.

The CDR3 is CTSLKVPGSDTQYF. Written as DNA, the CDR3 is TGTACCAGCTTGAAGGTACCCGGGTCAGATACGCAGTATTTT. This chain connects TRBV21-1 to TRBJ2-3; TRBD2 reflects the table's D call only, with no check against the DNA. TRBV21-1 is a listed pseudogene. This CDR3 comprises 14 residues.

The rearrangement joins TRBV6-5 to TRBJ1-3, with D hard to call. CDR3 size: 13 residues. CDR1 is MNHEY and CDR2 is SVGAGI in the germline V gene. Trimming removed 0 bases at V and 10 bases at J, with 10 bases between. The DNA for the CDR3 is TGTGCCAGCAGTTACTCCCCCACTACTACCATATATTTT. It is translated as CASSYSPTTTIYF.

The rearrangement uses TRBV7-2 and TRBJ1-3, with D possibly being TRBD1 (5 bases). Germline V gives CDR1 SGHTA, CDR2 FQGNSA. Trimming shortened V by 2 bases and J by 0 bases, and 8 bases separated the two germline ends. The CDR3 is 15 amino acids. The chain's CDR3 is CASSLRGSSGNTIYF. The CDR3, as DNA: TGTGCCAGCAGCTTAAGGGGTTCCTCTGGAAACACCATATATTTT.